This is a list of T cell receptor beta chains from one sample in a study of T cells in Graves' hyperthyroidism and ophthalmopathy. TCRdb analysed the multiplex PCR reads with MiXCR anew, one entry per CDR3 protein. The data contain under 700,000 distinct CDR3 sequences, over 15% of them singletons. Sequenced material: blood. Receptors were obtained from a woman aged 18-30 years with Graves' hyperthyroidism. The CDR3 runs from the conserved cysteine through the conserved F or W. The D gene is left open where the match is weak. A clone size is listed for some rows: how often the clone was seen (once, few, many), or a class if it is expanded.

size	J	V	D	DNA	CDR3
-	TRBJ2-1	TRBV4-2	-	TGTGCCAGCAGCCCCCAGGGCTCCTACAATGAGCAGTTCTTC	CASSPQGSYNEQFF
many	TRBJ2-5	TRBV10-3	-	TGTGCCATCAGTGAGGCGACAGGAAAGGAGACCCAGTACTTC	CAISEATGKETQYF
few	TRBJ1-6	TRBV9	-	TGTGCCAGCAGGGGGGCAGGTTCTAATTCACCCCTCCACTTT	CASRGAGSNSPLHF
-	TRBJ1-5	TRBV10-3	TRBD1	TGTGCCATCACCGAGCCGGGACAGGGTTACAACAATCAGCCCCAGCATTTT	CAITEPGQGYNNQPQHF
many	TRBJ2-7	TRBV7-2	-	TGTGCCAGCAGCCCCTTACCAACCTACGAGCAGTACTTC	CASSPLPTYEQYF
-	TRBJ1-1	TRBV18	-	TGTGCCAGCTCACCTCAACATAGCCCCCGGGGTGAAGCTTTCTTT	CASSPQHSPRGEAFF
many	TRBJ1-1	TRBV2	-	TGTGCTGCGCGAGCGTGGGGCAGCCTGAACACTGAAGCTTTCTTT	CAARAWGSLNTEAFF
few	TRBJ2-1	TRBV24-1	-	TGTGCCACCAGTGATATCTTGACAGGCGAGCAGTTCTTC	CATSDILTGEQFF
-	TRBJ2-2	TRBV24-1	-	TGTGCCACCAGTGAGCCGGCCGGGGAGCTGTTTTTT	CATSEPAGELFF
few	TRBJ2-7	TRBV19	TRBD2	TGTGCCAGTAGCCTAACCGGGACTAGCGTAATCGAGCAGTACTTC	CASSLTGTSVIEQYF
many	TRBJ1-1	TRBV27	-	TGTGCCAGCAGGAGACAACAGGGAGGGAACACTGAAGCTTTCTTT	CASRRQQGGNTEAFF
few	TRBJ2-5	TRBV5-1	TRBD1	TGCGCCAGCAGCAAAGGGACAGGGGCAGAGACCCAGTACTTC	CASSKGTGAETQYF
many	TRBJ1-6	TRBV12-3/TRBV12-4	TRBD1	TGTGCCAGCAGTTTAGAACTAGGGGGCGCGGGTTCCTATAATTCACCCCTCCACTTT	CASSLELGGAGSYNSPLHF
many	TRBJ2-7	TRBV5-6	-	TGTGCCAGCAGCTTGGGTAGGGCCCAGTCTTTGGAGCAGTACTTC	CASSLGRAQSLEQYF
-	TRBJ1-5	TRBV30	-	TGTGCCTGGAGTAAAACAGGGAATCAGCCCCAGCATTTT	CAWSKTGNQPQHF
many	TRBJ1-5	TRBV2	-	TGTGCCAGCAGTGATTTGGGACGAGGAAGCAATCAGCCCCAGCATTTT	CASSDLGRGSNQPQHF
-	TRBJ1-1	TRBV24-1	TRBD1	TGTGCCACCAGTGACGGCATGGACAGGGGGCGAGGAGAGGCTTTCTTT	CATSDGMDRGRGEAFF
few	TRBJ1-1	TRBV24-1	-	TGTGCCACCAGTGACGATAAAGGACGGTTCACTGAAGCTTTCTTT	CATSDDKGRFTEAFF
many	TRBJ2-7	TRBV5-1	TRBD2	TGCGCCAGCAGCCCGGGACTAGCGGGAGTCCGACCCTACGAGCAGTACTTC	CASSPGLAGVRPYEQYF
-	TRBJ2-7	TRBV15	TRBD2	TGTGCCACCAGCAGAGATCGGGCTAGCGGGAGACAGGGTGGCGAGCAGTACTTC	CATSRDRASGRQGGEQYF
many	TRBJ2-7	TRBV3-1	TRBD2	TGTGCCAGCAGCCGACTAGCGGGGGGCCCCTACGAGCAGTACTTC	CASSRLAGGPYEQYF
-	TRBJ2-7	TRBV20-1	TRBD2	TGCAGTGCTAGGCCGGGACTACTCTACGAGCAGTACTTC	CSARPGLLYEQYF
many	TRBJ2-1	TRBV20-1	-	TGCAGTGCTAGAGAGCACGGCTCCTACAATGAGCAGTTCTTC	CSAREHGSYNEQFF
-	TRBJ2-1	TRBV7-8	TRBD2	TGTGCCAGCAGCTTAGTTCCGACTAGCGGGAGTTTGTACAATGAGCAGTTCTTC	CASSLVPTSGSLYNEQFF
many	TRBJ2-1	TRBV28	TRBD2	TGTGCCAGCACCACAGGGGGGCTAGCGGGGGGGAGCTCCTACAATGAGCAGTTCTTC	CASTTGGLAGGSSYNEQFF
many	TRBJ1-5	TRBV7-2	-	TGTGCCAGCAGCCCTGTGAGTCAGGCTAACAATCAGCCCCAGCATTTT	CASSPVSQANNQPQHF
once	TRBJ2-3	TRBV10-3	-	TGTGCCATCAGAGACTCCGGGACGGGTTACACAGATACGCAGTATTTT	CAIRDSGTGYTDTQYF
-	TRBJ2-2	TRBV6-1	-	TGTGCCAGCTTAAAGGAGAACACCGGGGAGCTGTTTTTT	CASLKENTGELFF
-	TRBJ1-5	TRBV7-2	-	TGTGCCAGCAGCTTAGGAGGACACCATAGCAATCAGCCCCAGCATTTT	CASSLGGHHSNQPQHF
many	TRBJ2-7	TRBV20-1	-	TGCAGTGCTAGAGAATTTTGGGGGAGCAACGAGCAGTACTTC	CSAREFWGSNEQYF
few	TRBJ1-4	TRBV7-6	TRBD1	TGTGCCAGCAGCCCGGAGGGGGCCGCTAATGAAAAACTGTTTTTT	CASSPEGAANEKLFF
many	TRBJ1-6	TRBV11-1	-	TGTGCCAGCAGCTCCGGTGTCGGCGGCCCCCTCCACTTT	CASSSGVGGPLHF
-	TRBJ2-2	TRBV12-3/TRBV12-4	TRBD2	TGTGCCAGCAGGGAGACTAGCGGGTCTTCCGGGGAGCTGTTTTTT	CASRETSGSSGELFF
many	TRBJ2-7	TRBV2	-	TGTGCCAGCTGGGAACCGGGACTCCCTGCCGAGCAGTACTTC	CASWEPGLPAEQYF
few	TRBJ2-4	TRBV11-3	-	TGTGCCAGCAGCTCAGTCCGCGAATTAGCCAAAAACATTCAGTACTTC	CASSSVRELAKNIQYF
many	TRBJ1-2	TRBV10-3	-	TGTGCCATCAGCCCCCTCGGAAGGGCCGATGGCTACACCTTC	CAISPLGRADGYTF
many	TRBJ2-7	TRBV18	-	TGTGCCAGCTCACCCCCGGACACATTCTACGAGCAGTACTTC	CASSPPDTFYEQYF
-	TRBJ2-2	TRBV6-1	-	TGTGCCAGCAGGCCAGTTGGGCAGGGCAACACCGGGGAGCTGTTTTTT	CASRPVGQGNTGELFF
few	TRBJ2-5	TRBV12-3/TRBV12-4	-	TGTGCCAGCAGCCGTTCCACCACGGAGACCCAGTACTTC	CASSRSTTETQYF
-	TRBJ1-1	TRBV20-1	-	TGCAGTGCTAGAGCTGCAGAAGCTTTCTTT	CSARAAEAFF
-	TRBJ2-2	TRBV6-1	TRBD2	TGTGCCAGCAGCGCTCGGACTAGCGGGAGTAACGGCGGGGAGCTGTTTTTT	CASSARTSGSNGGELFF
-	TRBJ1-1	TRBV29-1	-	TGCAGCGCCCGAGGGCGGGGGAACACTGAAGCTTTCTTT	CSARGRGNTEAFF
few	TRBJ2-5	TRBV28	-	TGTGCCAGCAGTTTAGGCGGCCAGCTCCAAGAGACCCAGTACTTC	CASSLGGQLQETQYF
few	TRBJ2-5	TRBV10-2	-	TGCGCCAGCAGCGAGGATCGGGTACACGGGGCCCAGTACTTC	CASSEDRVHGAQYF
many	TRBJ2-5	TRBV20-1	-	TGCAGTGCTACAACCGGGCCCCAAGAGACCCAGTACTTC	CSATTGPQETQYF
-	TRBJ2-3	TRBV5-6	TRBD2	TGTGCCAGCAGCTTGGGACTAGCAGTGTCCCCAGATACGCAGTATTTT	CASSLGLAVSPDTQYF
few	TRBJ2-1	TRBV28	-	TGTGCCAGCAGTCTCCAGGGAACCGCCGGTGAGCAGTTCTTC	CASSLQGTAGEQFF
-	TRBJ2-2	TRBV20-1	TRBD2	TGCAGTGCTAGAGCGAGCGGGAGGGTTGGTTCCGGGGAGCTGTTTTTT	CSARASGRVGSGELFF
few	TRBJ1-2	TRBV18	-	TGTGCCAGCTCACCACCGGTACAGTCAGGCTATGGCTACACCTTC	CASSPPVQSGYGYTF
many	TRBJ2-5	TRBV20-1	TRBD1	TGCAGTGCACCAGGATTGGTGCGGGACAGGGGAGGAGGCGAGACCCAGTACTTC	CSAPGLVRDRGGGETQYF
few	TRBJ2-7	TRBV3-1	-	TGTGCCAGCAGCCTTGCCGGGACATTCTCCTACGAGCAGTACTTC	CASSLAGTFSYEQYF